The subject of this entry is one T cell receptor beta chain. This record belongs to a study of blood T cell repertoires in COVID-19. Donors were grouped by their self-reported clinical history. During the 2 weeks before they entered the study, exposed participants had met someone with a PCR-confirmed or clinician-diagnosed COVID-19 case. Here immunoSEQ multiplex PCR was the method, and the copy in TCRdb shows in-frame clones only, minus some. This sample yields roughly 430,000 clones, of which about 88% are seen a single time; 1.4% belongs to the top ten. Germline V gene lookup returns CDR1 KGHDR and CDR2 SFDVKD. V lost 5 bases and J lost 1, with 10 bases in between. The CDR3 runs to 14 residues.

V gene TRBV24-1 combines with J gene TRBJ1-1; TRBD1 might be the D (5 bases). This clonotype was obtained from a woman aged 18-29 years who had been exposed to COVID-19. Sequences were obtained from PBMCs or T cells enriched from blood (not recorded which). CDR3 residues: CATSGGGWNTEAFF. The CDR3 nucleotides are TGTGCCACCAGTGGGGGGGGTTGGAACACTGAAGCTTTCTTT.